A selection of T cell receptor beta chains follows, all from one sample in a study of blood T cells in healthy people across ages. TCRdb re-called the 5' RACE reads through MiXCR, storing one row per CDR3 protein. The sample lists over 1,500,000 distinct CDR3 sequences, about 49% seen once, with about 2.1% in the top ten. What was sequenced was blood. The receptors stem from a woman aged 40 to 55 in good health. CDR3s include the opening cysteine and the closing phenylalanine or tryptophan. The order of the fields is clone size, D gene, J gene, CDR3 length, V gene, CDR3 protein, CDR3 DNA. The D gene is left open where the match is weak. Clone size, where shown, is once, few, many, or a class for clones that have expanded.

clone_size: NA
d_call: NA
j_call: TRBJ2-1
cdr3_length: 14
v_call: TRBV18
cdr3_aa: CASSPNSAYNEQFF
cdr3_nt: TGTGCCAGCTCACCTAATTCGGCCTACAATGAGCAGTTCTTC

clone_size: NA
d_call: NA
j_call: TRBJ2-5
cdr3_length: 16
v_call: TRBV4-2
cdr3_aa: CASSQDLGADQETQYF
cdr3_nt: TGTGCCAGCAGCCAAGATTTGGGGGCCGACCAAGAGACCCAGTACTTC

clone_size: few
d_call: TRBD1
j_call: TRBJ2-5
cdr3_length: 15
v_call: TRBV27
cdr3_aa: CASSTPQGGAETQYF
cdr3_nt: TGTGCCAGCAGTACACCACAGGGGGGTGCGGAGACCCAGTACTTC

clone_size: NA
d_call: NA
j_call: TRBJ2-5
cdr3_length: 17
v_call: TRBV15
cdr3_aa: CATSERGRGQSQETQYF
cdr3_nt: TGTGCCACCAGCGAGAGGGGGAGAGGACAGAGCCAAGAGACCCAGTACTTC

clone_size: NA
d_call: TRBD2
j_call: TRBJ2-3
cdr3_length: 17
v_call: TRBV6-1
cdr3_aa: CASSPLPSGGAKDTQYF
cdr3_nt: TGTGCCAGCAGTCCCCTCCCTAGCGGGGGGGCCAAAGATACGCAGTATTTT

clone_size: few
d_call: NA
j_call: TRBJ2-3
cdr3_length: 12
v_call: TRBV29-1
cdr3_aa: CSAARRGDTQYF
cdr3_nt: TGCAGCGCGGCCAGGCGAGGGGATACGCAGTATTTT

clone_size: NA
d_call: NA
j_call: TRBJ2-3
cdr3_length: 12
v_call: TRBV20-1
cdr3_aa: CSASRERFTQYF
cdr3_nt: TGCAGTGCGTCCAGGGAAAGATTTACGCAGTATTTT

clone_size: few
d_call: NA
j_call: TRBJ1-2
cdr3_length: 15
v_call: TRBV6-5
cdr3_aa: CASSSPGGGEHGYTF
cdr3_nt: TGTGCCAGCAGTTCCCCCGGGGGCGGGGAGCATGGCTACACCTTC

clone_size: few
d_call: NA
j_call: TRBJ1-2
cdr3_length: 14
v_call: TRBV4-1
cdr3_aa: CASSQGSGNYGYTF
cdr3_nt: TGCGCCAGCAGCCAAGGGTCCGGAAACTATGGCTACACCTTC

clone_size: NA
d_call: NA
j_call: TRBJ2-7
cdr3_length: 14
v_call: TRBV7-2
cdr3_aa: CASSLGHNNYEQYF
cdr3_nt: TGTGCCAGCAGCTTAGGGCACAACAACTACGAGCAGTACTTC

clone_size: NA
d_call: NA
j_call: TRBJ2-7
cdr3_length: 13
v_call: TRBV7-2
cdr3_aa: CASSDPWGHGQYF
cdr3_nt: TGTGCCAGCAGCGATCCTTGGGGCCACGGGCAGTACTTC

clone_size: few
d_call: NA
j_call: TRBJ2-5
cdr3_length: 12
v_call: TRBV6-2/TRBV6-3
cdr3_aa: CASSASGETQYF
cdr3_nt: TGTGCCAGCAGTGCCTCTGGGGAGACCCAGTACTTC

clone_size: few
d_call: NA
j_call: TRBJ2-1
cdr3_length: 16
v_call: TRBV4-1
cdr3_aa: CASSQVDRPLYNEQFF
cdr3_nt: TGCGCCAGCAGCCAAGTTGACAGGCCGCTATACAATGAGCAGTTCTTC

clone_size: NA
d_call: TRBD2
j_call: TRBJ2-1
cdr3_length: 16
v_call: TRBV7-9
cdr3_aa: CASSDPSGGTPNEQFF
cdr3_nt: TGTGCCAGCAGCGACCCTAGCGGGGGGACTCCCAATGAGCAGTTCTTC

clone_size: NA
d_call: NA
j_call: TRBJ2-1
cdr3_length: 16
v_call: TRBV5-1
cdr3_aa: CASSLAVASSYNEQFF
cdr3_nt: TGCGCCAGCAGCTTGGCGGTCGCCAGCTCCTACAATGAGCAGTTCTTC

clone_size: NA
d_call: TRBD1
j_call: TRBJ2-3
cdr3_length: 13
v_call: TRBV6-5
cdr3_aa: CANTTGGTDTQYF
cdr3_nt: TGTGCCAACACGACAGGGGGCACAGATACGCAGTATTTT

clone_size: NA
d_call: NA
j_call: TRBJ2-3
cdr3_length: 14
v_call: TRBV29-1
cdr3_aa: CSVETGGGTDTQYF
cdr3_nt: TGCAGCGTTGAAACCGGTGGGGGCACAGATACGCAGTATTTT

clone_size: NA
d_call: TRBD1
j_call: TRBJ2-1
cdr3_length: 17
v_call: TRBV7-2
cdr3_aa: CASSLAFTGTGSNEQFF
cdr3_nt: TGTGCCAGCAGCTTAGCGTTCACCGGGACAGGGTCCAATGAGCAGTTCTTC

clone_size: NA
d_call: NA
j_call: TRBJ2-1
cdr3_length: 13
v_call: TRBV5-6
cdr3_aa: CASSRPSRDEQFF
cdr3_nt: TGTGCCAGCAGCCGTCCTAGCAGAGATGAGCAGTTCTTC

clone_size: few
d_call: TRBD2
j_call: TRBJ2-1
cdr3_length: 15
v_call: TRBV9
cdr3_aa: CASSVLGGSGNEQFF
cdr3_nt: TGTGCCAGCAGCGTATTGGGGGGGAGTGGCAATGAGCAGTTCTTC

clone_size: NA
d_call: NA
j_call: TRBJ2-7
cdr3_length: 12
v_call: TRBV6-5
cdr3_aa: CASFASSYEQYF
cdr3_nt: TGTGCCAGCTTCGCCAGCTCCTACGAGCAGTACTTC